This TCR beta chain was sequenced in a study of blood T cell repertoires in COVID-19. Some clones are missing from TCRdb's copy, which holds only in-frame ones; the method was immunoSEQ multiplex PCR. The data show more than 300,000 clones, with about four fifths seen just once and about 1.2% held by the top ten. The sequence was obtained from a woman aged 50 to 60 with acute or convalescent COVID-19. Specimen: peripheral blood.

The CDR3 region has the DNA TGTGCCAGCAGCCCCACTAGCGTCACAGATACGCAGTATTTT. Protein: CASSPTSVTDTQYF. The rearrangement joins TRBV11-2 to TRBJ2-3; 7 bases agree with TRBD2. Germline V gene data show CDR1 as SGHAT and CDR2 as FQNNGV. V lost 5 bases, J lost 2 bases, and 4 bases stayed unmatched. This CDR3 has 14 residues.